This TCR beta chain came from a study of blood T cell repertoires in COVID-19. Study-level information: Donors in the United States, Italy and Spain gave samples during acute or convalescent COVID-19.

The CDR3 has 13 amino acids. CDR1 is SGHDN, CDR2 FVKESK, per germline. Trimming took 6 bases from V and 9 from J, leaving 17 bases between them. Everyone who took part was roughly 18 to 100 years old, and they came from some 23 US areas. In the authors' workflow: It was from reference gene primer amplification that nucleated cell counts were estimated. Sequenced by immunoSEQ multiplex PCR; TCRdb stores in-frame clones only, minus some. That table supplies the V and J calls and clone size; D and trimming were determined from the DNA. The sample lists roughly 380,000 clones, about 90% occurring once. This clonotype was sampled from a woman aged 25-40 years who had recovered from COVID-19. This chain connects TRBV14 to TRBJ1-1; D perhaps matches TRBD1 (5 bases). Source material: PBMCs or T cells enriched from blood (not recorded which). The CDR3 reads CASSTAGGSQAFF. The CDR3 DNA reads TGTGCCAGCAGTACTGCGGGGGGGTCTCAAGCTTTCTTT.